These 17 T cell receptor beta chains came from one sample sequenced in a study of blood T cell repertoires in COVID-19. Method: immunoSEQ multiplex PCR; TCRdb's copy keeps in-frame clones and lacks some. This table has approximately 220,000 clones, 83% appearing once. Sequences were obtained from peripheral blood. The receptors come from a woman aged 40-49 years with active or convalescent COVID-19.

The chain links TRBV2 to TRBJ1-1, with D possibly being TRBD1 (6 bases). The V and J ends lost 0 bases and 6 bases respectively, with 14 bases between them. CDR1 and CDR2 from the germline V gene are SNHLY and FYNNEI. The length of the CDR3 is 15 residues. CDR3 region: CASSEAARGGPEAFF. CDR3 in DNA: TGTGCCAGCAGTGAAGCAGCGAGGGGGGGCCCTGAAGCTTTCTTT.

V is TRBV12-3 or TRBV12-4 and J is TRBJ2-7; 8 positions agree with TRBD1. With V trimmed by 8 bases and J by 4 bases, 7 bases remained unmatched. The length of the CDR3 is 13 residues. CDR3 bases: TGTGCCAGCGGACAGGGATGGGGGTACGAGCAGTACTTC. The encoded protein is CASGQGWGYEQYF.

V gene TRBV11-3 combines with J gene TRBJ1-4; D remains ambiguous. This CDR3 region has 15 residues. Trimming cost V 0 bases and J 7 bases, with 12 bases left between them. CDR1 is SGHNT, CDR2 YENEEA, per germline. CDR3: CASSLEIRSGEKLFF. The CDR3 DNA reads as TGTGCCAGCAGCTTAGAAATTCGTTCGGGTGAAAAACTGTTTTTT. The complete variable domain, with remaining parts taken from reference TRBV11-3 and TRBJ1-4, reads EAGVVQSPRYKIIEKKQPVAFWCNPISGHNTLYWYLQNLGQGPELLIRYENEEAVDDSQLPKDRFSAERLKGVDSTLKIQPAELGDSAVYLCASSLEIRSGEKLFFGSGTQLSVL.

CDR3 sequence (DNA): TGTGCCAGCAGCCAAAGGGGGGAGGGGAACTATGGCTACACCTTC. Translation gives CASSQRGEGNYGYTF. This chain joins TRBV3-1 (or the pseudogene TRBV3-2) and TRBJ1-2; D possibly corresponds to TRBD1 (6 bases). Germline V gene data show CDR1 as LGHDT and CDR2 as YNNKEL (reference sequence). Trimming stripped 2 bases from V and 2 bases from J, with 12 bases between. The CDR3 totals 15 residues.

V usage is TRBV2 and J usage is TRBJ2-7, with D maybe TRBD1 (5 bases). Trimming removed 6 bases from V and 0 bases from J, with 12 bases in between. Germline values: CDR1 SNHLY, CDR2 FYNNEI. The CDR3 runs to 14 residues. CDR3 in amino acids: CASRNWGRSYEQYF. The CDR3 nucleotides are TGTGCCAGCAGAAACTGGGGCCGCTCCTACGAGCAGTACTTC.

In its sample, this clone was seen once. The rearrangement joins TRBV29-1 to TRBJ2-7, with D maybe TRBD2 (6 bases). The V gene's germline CDR1 is SQVTM and CDR2 ANQGSEA. The ends were cut back, 7 bases at V and 4 bases at J, with 11 bases in the middle. The CDR3 runs to 11 residues. The DNA of the CDR3 is TGCAGCGCCACGGGACTTTACGAGCAGTACTTC. It translates to CSATGLYEQYF.

This clone was recorded a few times. V is TRBV27 and J is TRBJ2-7; 7 nucleotides align to TRBD1. From germline, CDR1 is MNHEY and CDR2 SMNVEV (reference sequence). This CDR3 spans 13 amino acids. V lost 6 bases, J lost 5 bases, and 7 bases stayed unmatched. CDR3 sequence reads: CASRPGGRNEQYF. CDR3 coding DNA: TGTGCCAGCAGGCCAGGGGGAAGGAACGAGCAGTACTTC.

The chain recombines TRBV7-3 with TRBJ2-7, with D maybe TRBD1 (5 bases). The ends were cut back, 5 bases at V and 2 bases at J, with 13 bases in the middle. This CDR3 has 14 amino acids. In germline, CDR1 is SGHTA, CDR2 FQGTGA. The CDR3 loop is CASSPSLGAYEQYF. The DNA for the CDR3 is TGTGCCAGCAGCCCCTCCTTAGGGGCCTACGAGCAGTACTTC.

The rearrangement links TRBV7-8 to TRBJ1-6, with D possibly being TRBD1 (5 bases). In germline, CDR1 is SGHVS, CDR2 FQNEAQ. Trimming shortened V by 2 bases and J by 7 bases, and 18 bases separated the two germline ends. The CDR3 covers 17 residues. In DNA form, the CDR3 reads TGTGCCAGCAGCTTATTGGGCAGGGTGGGTGTGAATTCACCCCTCCACTTT. Translated: CASSLLGRVGVNSPLHF.

The CDR3 DNA is TGCGCCAGATCAGGACAGGGGCTCACCGGGGAGCTGTTTTTT. Translating gives CARSGQGLTGELFF. V and J are TRBV10-1 and TRBJ2-2; 9 nucleotides agree with TRBD1. Germline lookup yields CDR1 WNHNN and CDR2 SYGVQD (reference sequence). The ends lost 9 bases at V and 4 bases at J; junction bases unmatched: 6. This CDR3 is built from 14 residues.

This clone was seen a few times. V is TRBV5-6 and J is TRBJ1-1, with 9 nucleotides matching TRBD1. Trimming took 3 bases from V and 3 from J; bases not matched to a gene: 6. Germline V lookup: CDR1 SGHDT, CDR2 YYEEEE. This CDR3 comprises 15 residues. CDR3: CASSSRRTGDTEAFF. CDR3 nucleotides: TGTGCCAGCAGCTCTAGAAGGACAGGGGACACTGAAGCTTTCTTT.

The rearrangement uses TRBV20-1 and TRBJ2-3; D is possibly TRBD2 (5 bases). Germline loops: CDR1 DFQATT, CDR2 SNEGSKA (reference sequence). The CDR3 extends over 13 amino acids. The V and J ends lost 3 bases and 5 bases respectively, with 12 bases between them. This CDR3 is CSASHQGLDTQYF. The CDR3 region has the DNA TGCAGTGCTAGTCACCAAGGACTAGATACGCAGTATTTT.

On this clone: One end of the junction varies from germline; a read error may be responsible. CDR3 in DNA: TGTGCTAGCAGCCGCGTGGGTACGGGGCAAGAGACCCAGTACTTC. Translated: CASSRVGTGQETQYF. V gene TRBV7-7 combines with J gene TRBJ2-5; possible D gene TRBD2, 5 bases. The length of the CDR3 is 15 residues. Germline V CDR1 and CDR2: SSHAT, FNYEAQ (reference sequence).

This sequence joins TRBV19 and TRBJ1-2; tentative D call: TRBD1 (6 bases). Germline V gives CDR1 LNHDA, CDR2 SQIVND (reference sequence). The CDR3 contains 15 residues. With 1 base removed from V and 7 bases from J, the gap between germline ends came to 16 bases. In nucleotides, the CDR3 is TGTGCCAGTAGTATAGGGGACACTTACGGACGTGGCTACACCTTC. Its translation: CASSIGDTYGRGYTF.

The rearrangement uses TRBV6-5 and TRBJ2-5; weak D call: TRBD1 (6 bases). The CDR3 has 14 residues. Trimming took off 4 bases at V and 1 base at J, with 10 bases between the two ends. CDR1 is MNHEY and CDR2 is SVGAGI in the germline V gene. The CDR3 region has the DNA TGTGCCAGCAGTTGGACAGAATTCCAAGAGACCCAGTACTTC. Its protein product is CASSWTEFQETQYF.

This chain joins TRBV3-1 (or the pseudogene TRBV3-2) and TRBJ2-1, with 13 bases identical to TRBD2. The V segment lost 1 base and the J segment 5 bases; nucleotides outside the gene matches: 5. This CDR3 has 17 amino acids. CDR1 and CDR2 from the germline V gene are LGHDT and YNNKEL (reference sequence). The CDR3 protein is CASSQAGLAGVDNEQFF. The CDR3 DNA is TGTGCCAGCAGCCAAGCCGGACTAGCGGGGGTAGACAATGAGCAGTTCTTC.

The chain combines TRBV7-2 with TRBJ2-7; possibly TRBD2 for D (6 bases). The V end was cut by 4 bases, the J end by 1 base, with 14 bases between. CDR1 is SGHTA and CDR2 is FQGNSA in the germline V gene. The CDR3 has 15 residues. CDR3 DNA: TGTGCCAGCAGCTCGGGGGACTGGGAGTCCTACGAGCAGTACTTC. Translation gives CASSSGDWESYEQYF.